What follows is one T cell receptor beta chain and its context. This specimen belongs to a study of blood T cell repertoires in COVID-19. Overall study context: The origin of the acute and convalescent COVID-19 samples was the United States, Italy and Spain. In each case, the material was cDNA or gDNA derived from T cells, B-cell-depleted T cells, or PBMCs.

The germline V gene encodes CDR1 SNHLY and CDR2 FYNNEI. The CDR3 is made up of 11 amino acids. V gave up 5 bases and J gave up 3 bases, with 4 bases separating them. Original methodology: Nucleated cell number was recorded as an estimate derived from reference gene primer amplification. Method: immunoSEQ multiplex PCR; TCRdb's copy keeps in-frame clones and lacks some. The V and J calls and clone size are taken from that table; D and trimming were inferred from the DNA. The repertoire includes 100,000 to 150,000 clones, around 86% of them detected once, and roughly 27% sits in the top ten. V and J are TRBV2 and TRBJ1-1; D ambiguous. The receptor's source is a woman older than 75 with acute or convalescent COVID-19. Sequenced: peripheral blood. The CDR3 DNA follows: TGTGCCAGCAGTCGGGACACTGAAGCTTTCTTT. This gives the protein CASSRDTEAFF.